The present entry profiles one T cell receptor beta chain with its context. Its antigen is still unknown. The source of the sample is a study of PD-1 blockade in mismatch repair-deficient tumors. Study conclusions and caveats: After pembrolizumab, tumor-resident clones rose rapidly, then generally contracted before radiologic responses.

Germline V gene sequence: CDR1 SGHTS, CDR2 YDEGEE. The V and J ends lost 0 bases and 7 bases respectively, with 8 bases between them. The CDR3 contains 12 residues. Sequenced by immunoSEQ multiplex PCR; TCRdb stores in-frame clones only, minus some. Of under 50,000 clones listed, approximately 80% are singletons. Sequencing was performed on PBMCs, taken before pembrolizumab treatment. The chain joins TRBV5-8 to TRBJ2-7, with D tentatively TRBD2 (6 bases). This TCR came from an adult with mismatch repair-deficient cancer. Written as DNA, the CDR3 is TGTGCCAGCAGCTTGGGTCTAGCGGAGCAGTACTTC. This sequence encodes CASSLGLAEQYF.